Sequencing of this T cell receptor (beta chain) was carried out in a study of T-cell memory formation after mild COVID-19 (dated by TCRdb to the early 2020s). For the wider study: TCR sequence clusters from the two donors were found to be largely donor specific. Longitudinal TCRalpha and TCRbeta repertoire sequencing tracked T-cell clones expanding and contracting after mild COVID-19 in a couple of donors. Two young, previously healthy adult volunteers made up the cohort, one male and one female. Results and caveats for the whole study, not just this receptor: The detection of some responding clones in pre-infection memory suggests that pre-existing cross-reactive memory T cells joined the SARS-CoV-2 response. The second-wave clones that peaked on day 37 were not confirmed to be SARS-CoV-2 specific. From day 15 to 85, contracting clones showed balanced CD4/CD8 phenotypes, whereas a second wave of clones that expanded from day 15 to 37 leaned towards CD4+. Only two mild cases were covered in the study, and larger cohorts including severe cases with pre-infection samples were considered necessary. Contracting CD4+ clones appeared mostly in the CM and EM memory subsets, whereas CD8+ clones were enriched in EMRA.

The CDR3, from cysteine to phenylalanine, totals 14 residues. CDR3 DNA is the only sequence kept; it has 42 bases, read in frame from the first base. The germline ends are 12 bases apart after V is trimmed by 5 bases and J by 4 bases. TCRdb names Illumina NovaSeq 6000 as the instrument used. cDNA libraries for TCRalpha and TCRbeta were prepared by 5'RACE using constant-segment primers, with sample barcodes and unique molecular identifiers added. Trizol reagent was used to extract RNA from every sample. The libraries were amplified in two PCR steps, and the second step added a second sample barcode and Illumina TruSeq adapters. The libraries were sequenced on an Illumina NovaSeq using 2 x 150 bp paired-end reads. The published analysis was carried out like this. With migec v1.2.7, reads were demultiplexed and then collapsed into UMI-guided consensus sequences. Using mixcr v2.1.11, the UMI consensuses were aligned to TRA and TRB V and J templates and assembled into clonotypes. A clonotype was counted as expanded or contracted only if both edgeR and NoisET called the change significant, with noise models trained on biological replicates. For edgeR calls, the cutoffs were a false discovery rate-adjusted p below 0.01 and a log2 fold-change threshold of 1. As an exploratory analysis of dynamics, max-normalized trajectories of the 1000 most abundant clonotypes were examined by PCA with hierarchical clustering. Each responding clone was given a CD4 or CD8 phenotype based on the CD4+ and CD8+ repertoires, which had been sequenced separately. TCRdb redid the processing of the public reads, applying fastp at Q25 and MiXCR, and retained in-frame beta chains. Rows are unified per CDR3 protein, each entry keeping the most common DNA and genes. The V and J calls here are based on TCRdb, not the publication. This sample holds 450,000 or so distinct CDR3 sequences; around a quarter were observed only once. The ten largest clones take up around 12% of the sample.

Ficoll-Paque density gradient centrifugation was the method used to isolate PBMCs. This clonotype has ten or more counts. Its antigen target is currently unknown. No much larger clone exists at a distance of one base, and base qualities are not known. The specimen was PBMCs or a T cell subset sorted from them (not recorded which). The chain joins TRBV12-3 or TRBV12-4 to TRBJ2-1; TRBD2 might be the D gene, on 6 matching bases. The sequence was obtained from an adult woman who had mild COVID-19 (a few samples of this study predate the infection). The sample titles of this study are shuffled in the database, so cell type and time point are left out; the donor was told from shared clones. Here the CDR3 is given as CASSRDSLYNEQFF. The nucleotide sequence is given as TGTGCCAGCAGTAGGGACTCGCTATACAATGAGCAGTTCTTC.